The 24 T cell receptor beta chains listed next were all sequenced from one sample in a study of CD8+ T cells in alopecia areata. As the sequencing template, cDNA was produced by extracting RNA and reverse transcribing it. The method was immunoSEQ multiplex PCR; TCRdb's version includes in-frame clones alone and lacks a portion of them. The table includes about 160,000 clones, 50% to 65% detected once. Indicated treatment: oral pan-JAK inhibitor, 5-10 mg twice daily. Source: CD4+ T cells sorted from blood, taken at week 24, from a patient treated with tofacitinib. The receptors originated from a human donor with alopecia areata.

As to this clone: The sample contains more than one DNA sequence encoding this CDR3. This CDR3 reads CSVGSGQETQYF. The CDR3 DNA reads TGCAGCGTTGGGTCTGGACAAGAGACCCAGTACTTC. This sequence joins TRBV29-1 and TRBJ2-5, with D unclear. The CDR3 loop spans 12 amino acids. V lost 4 bases, J lost 2 bases, and 8 bases lay in between. Germline V gives CDR1 SQVTM, CDR2 ANQGSEA.

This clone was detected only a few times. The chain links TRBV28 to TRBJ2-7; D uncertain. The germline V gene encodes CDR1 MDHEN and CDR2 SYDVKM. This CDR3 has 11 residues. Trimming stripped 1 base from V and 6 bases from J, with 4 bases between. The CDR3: CASSLLSEQYF. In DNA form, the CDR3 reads TGTGCCAGCAGTTTATTGTCCGAGCAGTACTTC.

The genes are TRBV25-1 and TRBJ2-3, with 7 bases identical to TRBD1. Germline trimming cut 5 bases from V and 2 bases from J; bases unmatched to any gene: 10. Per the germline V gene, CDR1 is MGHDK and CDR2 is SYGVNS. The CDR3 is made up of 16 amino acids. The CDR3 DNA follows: TGTGCCAGCAGTCCACCGACAGGGAAGTACACAGATACGCAGTATTTT. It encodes CASSPPTGKYTDTQYF.

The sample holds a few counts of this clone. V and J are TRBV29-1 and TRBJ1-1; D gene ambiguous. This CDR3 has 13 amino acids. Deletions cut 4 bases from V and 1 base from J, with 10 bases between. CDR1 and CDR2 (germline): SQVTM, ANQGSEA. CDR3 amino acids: CSVVRHKNTEAFF. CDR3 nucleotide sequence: TGCAGCGTTGTTCGGCACAAGAACACTGAAGCTTTCTTT.

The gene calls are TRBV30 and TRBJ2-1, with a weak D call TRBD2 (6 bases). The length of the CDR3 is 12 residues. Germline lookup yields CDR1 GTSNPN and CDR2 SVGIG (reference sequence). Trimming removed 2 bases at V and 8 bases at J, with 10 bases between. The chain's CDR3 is CAWSSGDDEQFF. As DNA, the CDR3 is TGTGCCTGGAGTTCGGGAGACGATGAGCAGTTCTTC.

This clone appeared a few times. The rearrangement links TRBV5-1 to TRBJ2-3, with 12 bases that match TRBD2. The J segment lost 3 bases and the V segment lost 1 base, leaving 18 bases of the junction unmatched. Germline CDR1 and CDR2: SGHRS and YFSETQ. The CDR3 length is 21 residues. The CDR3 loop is CASSLSHPPGASGGVTDTQYF. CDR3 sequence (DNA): TGCGCCAGCAGCTTGTCCCATCCGCCGGGGGCTAGCGGGGGGGTGACAGATACGCAGTATTTT. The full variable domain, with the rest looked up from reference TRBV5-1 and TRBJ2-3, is KAGVTQTPRYLIKTRGQQVTLSCSPISGHRSVSWYQQTPGQGLQFLFEYFSETQRNKGNFPGRFSGRQFSNSRSEMNVSTLELGDSALYLCASSLSHPPGASGGVTDTQYFGPGTRLTVL.

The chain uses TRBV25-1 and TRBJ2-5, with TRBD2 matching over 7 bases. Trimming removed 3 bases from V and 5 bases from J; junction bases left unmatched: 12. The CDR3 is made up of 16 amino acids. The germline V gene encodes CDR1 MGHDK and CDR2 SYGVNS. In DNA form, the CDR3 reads TGTGCCAGCAGTGATATCCTCGGGGGGTCGCGGGAGACCCAGTACTTC. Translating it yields CASSDILGGSRETQYF.

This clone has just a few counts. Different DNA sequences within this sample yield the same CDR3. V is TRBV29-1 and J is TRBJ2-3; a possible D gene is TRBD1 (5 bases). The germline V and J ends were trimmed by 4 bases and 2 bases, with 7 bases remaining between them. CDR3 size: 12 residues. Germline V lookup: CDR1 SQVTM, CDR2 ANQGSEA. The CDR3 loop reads CSVARDTDTQYF. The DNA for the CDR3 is TGCAGCGTTGCCAGGGACACAGATACGCAGTATTTT.

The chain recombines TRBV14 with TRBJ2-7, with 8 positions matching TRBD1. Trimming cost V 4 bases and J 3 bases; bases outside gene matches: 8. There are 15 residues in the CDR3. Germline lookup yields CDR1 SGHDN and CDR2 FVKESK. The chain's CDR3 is CASSRPGQALYEQYF. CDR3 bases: TGTGCCAGCAGCCGCCCGGGACAGGCGCTCTACGAGCAGTACTTC.

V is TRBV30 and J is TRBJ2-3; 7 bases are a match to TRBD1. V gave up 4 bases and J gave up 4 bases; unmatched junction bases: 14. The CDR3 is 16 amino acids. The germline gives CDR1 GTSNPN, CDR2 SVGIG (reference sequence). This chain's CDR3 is CAWKRAGTVLADTQYF. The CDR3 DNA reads TGTGCCTGGAAAAGGGCCGGGACAGTACTGGCAGATACGCAGTATTTT.

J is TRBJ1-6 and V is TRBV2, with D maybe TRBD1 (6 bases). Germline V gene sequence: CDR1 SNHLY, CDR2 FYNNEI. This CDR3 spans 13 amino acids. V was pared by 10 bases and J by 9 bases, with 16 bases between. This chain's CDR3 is CATADRLSSPLHF. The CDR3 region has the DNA TGTGCCACCGCAGACAGGTTGAGTTCACCCCTCCACTTT. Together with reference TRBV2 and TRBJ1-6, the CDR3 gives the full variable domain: EPEVTQTPSHQVTQMGQEVILRCVPISNHLYFYWYRQILGQKVEFLVSFYNNEISEKSEIFDDQFSVERPDGSNFTLKIRSTKLEDSAMYFCATADRLSSPLHFGNGTRLTVT.

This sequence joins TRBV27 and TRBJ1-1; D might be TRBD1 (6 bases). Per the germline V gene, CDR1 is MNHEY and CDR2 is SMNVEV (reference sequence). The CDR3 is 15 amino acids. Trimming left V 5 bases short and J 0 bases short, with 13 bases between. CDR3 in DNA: TGTGCCAGCAGTCCAGGACAGAACATGAACACTGAAGCTTTCTTT. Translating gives CASSPGQNMNTEAFF.

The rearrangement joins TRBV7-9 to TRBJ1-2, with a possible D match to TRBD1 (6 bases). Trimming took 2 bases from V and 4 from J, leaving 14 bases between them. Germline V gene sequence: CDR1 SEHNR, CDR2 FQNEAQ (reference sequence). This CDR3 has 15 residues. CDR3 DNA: TGTGCCAGCAGCTTACTCGCAGGGGAGGCCTATGGCTACACCTTC. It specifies CASSLLAGEAYGYTF. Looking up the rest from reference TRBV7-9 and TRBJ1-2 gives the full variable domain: DTGVSQNPRHKITKRGQNVTFRCDPISEHNRLYWYRQTLGQGPEFLTYFQNEAQLEKSRLLSDRFSAERPKGSFSTLEIQRTEQGDSAMYLCASSLLAGEAYGYTFGSGTRLTVV.

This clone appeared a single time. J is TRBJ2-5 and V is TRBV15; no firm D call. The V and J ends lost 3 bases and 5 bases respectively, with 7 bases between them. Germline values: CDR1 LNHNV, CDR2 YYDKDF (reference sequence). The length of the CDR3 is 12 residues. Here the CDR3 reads CATSRSMETQYF. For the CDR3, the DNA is TGTGCCACCAGCAGGTCGATGGAGACCCAGTACTTC.

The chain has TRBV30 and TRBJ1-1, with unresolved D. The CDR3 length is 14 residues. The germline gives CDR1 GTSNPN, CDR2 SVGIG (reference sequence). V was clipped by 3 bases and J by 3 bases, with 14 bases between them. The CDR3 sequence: CAWSPGSGYTEAFF. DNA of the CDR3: TGTGCCTGGAGCCCGGGCTCGGGGTACACTGAAGCTTTCTTT.

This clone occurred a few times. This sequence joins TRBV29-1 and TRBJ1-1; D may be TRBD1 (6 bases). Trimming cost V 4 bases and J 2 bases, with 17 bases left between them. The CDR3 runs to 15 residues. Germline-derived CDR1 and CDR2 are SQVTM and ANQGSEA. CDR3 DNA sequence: TGCAGCGTTGTGGGGTGGACAGATCAAAACACTGAAGCTTTCTTT. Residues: CSVVGWTDQNTEAFF.

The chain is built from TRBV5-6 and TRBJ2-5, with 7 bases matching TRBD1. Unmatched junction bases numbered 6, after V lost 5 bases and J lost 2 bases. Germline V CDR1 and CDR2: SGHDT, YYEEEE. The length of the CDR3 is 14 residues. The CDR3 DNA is TGTGCCAGCAGTTCCGGGACAGAGCAAGAGACCCAGTACTTC. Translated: CASSSGTEQETQYF.

CDR3 region: CATSVGPRVADQETQYF. The CDR3 coding sequence is TGTGCCACCAGCGTCGGCCCGCGGGTTGCGGATCAAGAGACCCAGTACTTC. The chain has TRBV15 and TRBJ2-5; D possibly corresponds to TRBD2 (5 bases). Germline CDR1 is LNHNV and CDR2 is YYDKDF (reference sequence). Between the trimmed V and J ends, which lost 5 bases and 2 bases, there was a span of 21 bases. This CDR3 contains 17 residues.

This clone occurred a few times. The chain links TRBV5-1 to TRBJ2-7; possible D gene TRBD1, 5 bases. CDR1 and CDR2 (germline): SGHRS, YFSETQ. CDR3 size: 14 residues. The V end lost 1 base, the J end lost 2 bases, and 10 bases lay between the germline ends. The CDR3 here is CASSLTGDTYEQYF. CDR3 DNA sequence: TGCGCCAGCAGCTTGACAGGCGACACCTACGAGCAGTACTTC.

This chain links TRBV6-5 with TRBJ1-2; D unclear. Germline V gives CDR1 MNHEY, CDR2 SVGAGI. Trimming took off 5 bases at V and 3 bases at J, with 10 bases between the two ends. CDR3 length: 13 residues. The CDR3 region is CASSTREDYGYTF. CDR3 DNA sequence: TGTGCCAGCAGTACGAGGGAGGACTATGGCTACACCTTC.

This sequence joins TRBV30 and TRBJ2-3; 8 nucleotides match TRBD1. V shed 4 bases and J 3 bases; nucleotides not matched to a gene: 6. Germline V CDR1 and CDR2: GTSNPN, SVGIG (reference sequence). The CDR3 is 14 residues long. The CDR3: CAWKDRDVTDTQYF. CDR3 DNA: TGTGCCTGGAAGGACAGGGACGTGACAGATACGCAGTATTTT.

The CDR3 DNA reads TGTGCCAGCAGTTCCCGCCTGGTAGGAGAGACCCAGTACTTC. Amino acid sequence: CASSSRLVGETQYF. The J gene is TRBJ2-5, the V gene TRBV27; D ambiguous. CDR1 and CDR2 (germline): MNHEY, SMNVEV (reference sequence). The CDR3 sequence is 14 residues long. Trimming pared 4 bases from V and 4 bases from J, leaving 13 bases between.

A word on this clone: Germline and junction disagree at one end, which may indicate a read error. CDR3: CASTLAGQETQYF. As DNA, the CDR3 is TGCGCCAGCACCTTGGCGGGGCAAGAGACCCAGTACTTC. The chain recombines TRBV5-1 with TRBJ2-5; tentative D call: TRBD2 (6 bases). The CDR3 spans 13 residues. Germline V gene lookup returns CDR1 SGHRS and CDR2 YFSETQ.

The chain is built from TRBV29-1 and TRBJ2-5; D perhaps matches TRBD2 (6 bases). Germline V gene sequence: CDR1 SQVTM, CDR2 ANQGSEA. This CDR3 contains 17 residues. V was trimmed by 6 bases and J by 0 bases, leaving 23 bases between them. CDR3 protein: CSVAGTDKQSYQETQYF. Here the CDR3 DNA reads TGCAGCGTCGCCGGGACTGATAAACAATCGTACCAAGAGACCCAGTACTTC.